These T cell receptor beta chains were read from a single sample in a study of T cell repertoires in cytomegalovirus infection. TCRdb called the reads again in MiXCR, with one record for every CDR3 protein. Here the sample spans about 85,000 distinct CDR3 sequences, roughly 44% being singletons. The antigens of these receptors remain unknown. Sequencing was performed on CD8+ T cells from cultured PBMCs, taken from culture after CMV antigen stimulation. These receptors were obtained from a human donor in good health (CMV status not recorded). Some clones in this sample may be carry-over from other donors' samples. The CDR3 runs from the conserved cysteine through the conserved F or W. A D gene is named only where the DNA matches it firmly. Clone size is given for some rows only: seen once, a few or many times, or a class if the clone is expanded.

d_call: -
clone_size: once
j_call: TRBJ2-5
v_call: TRBV7-3
cdr3_aa: CAGSYQETQYF
cdr3_nt: TGTGCCGGCTCCTATCAAGAGACCCAGTACTTC

d_call: -
clone_size: few
j_call: TRBJ2-7
v_call: TRBV5-6
cdr3_aa: CASSLQESYEQYF
cdr3_nt: TGTGCCAGCAGCTTACAGGAGTCCTACGAGCAGTACTTC

d_call: TRBD1
clone_size: few
j_call: TRBJ1-3
v_call: TRBV7-6
cdr3_aa: CASSAQGSLSGNTIYF
cdr3_nt: TGTGCCAGCAGCGCACAGGGGTCTCTCTCTGGAAACACCATATATTTT

d_call: TRBD2
clone_size: -
j_call: TRBJ2-3
v_call: TRBV2
cdr3_aa: CASERESTDTQYF
cdr3_nt: TGTGCCAGCGAGCGGGAGTCCACAGATACGCAGTATTTT

d_call: -
clone_size: -
j_call: TRBJ2-3
v_call: TRBV7-8
cdr3_aa: CASSFVMIAASTDTQYF
cdr3_nt: TGTGCCAGCAGCTTTGTGATGATAGCGGCTAGCACAGATACGCAGTATTTT

d_call: TRBD2
clone_size: -
j_call: TRBJ2-1
v_call: TRBV11-2
cdr3_aa: CASSLFRAGRPYNEQFF
cdr3_nt: TGTGCCAGCAGTCTATTCAGAGCGGGGAGGCCCTACAATGAGCAGTTCTTC

d_call: TRBD2
clone_size: -
j_call: TRBJ2-5
v_call: TRBV13
cdr3_aa: CASSALAGEETQYF
cdr3_nt: TGTGCCAGCAGCGCACTAGCGGGGGAAGAGACCCAGTACTTC

d_call: -
clone_size: -
j_call: TRBJ2-2
v_call: TRBV11-1
cdr3_aa: CASSFYREIANTGELFF
cdr3_nt: TGTGCCAGCAGCTTTTACAGGGAAATAGCGAACACCGGGGAGCTGTTTTTT

d_call: TRBD2
clone_size: -
j_call: TRBJ2-7
v_call: TRBV11-2
cdr3_aa: CASSFGGGGSYEQYF
cdr3_nt: TGTGCCAGCAGCTTTGGGGGGGGGGGGTCCTACGAGCAGTACTTC

d_call: TRBD2
clone_size: -
j_call: TRBJ2-3
v_call: TRBV7-6
cdr3_aa: CASSLALVLAGTDTQYF
cdr3_nt: TGTGCCAGCAGCTTAGCGCTCGTACTAGCGGGAACAGATACGCAGTATTTT

d_call: -
clone_size: -
j_call: TRBJ2-7
v_call: TRBV7-3
cdr3_aa: CASSLNNDHEQYF
cdr3_nt: TGTGCCAGCAGCTTAAATAATGACCACGAGCAGTACTTC

d_call: -
clone_size: few
j_call: TRBJ2-1
v_call: TRBV7-8
cdr3_aa: CASSLSLTATYNEQFF
cdr3_nt: TGTGCCAGCAGCCTCTCTCTGACCGCAACTTACAATGAGCAGTTCTTC

d_call: -
clone_size: -
j_call: TRBJ2-1
v_call: TRBV28
cdr3_aa: CASSLWNNEQFF
cdr3_nt: TGTGCCAGCAGTTTATGGAACAATGAGCAGTTCTTC

d_call: -
clone_size: -
j_call: TRBJ1-2
v_call: TRBV28
cdr3_aa: CASSWAGAPYGYTF
cdr3_nt: TGTGCCAGCAGTTGGGCAGGGGCCCCTTATGGCTACACCTTC

d_call: -
clone_size: many
j_call: TRBJ2-5
v_call: TRBV5-4
cdr3_aa: CASSFPQARVGDRETQYF
cdr3_nt: TGTGCCAGCAGCTTTCCTCAAGCCAGGGTAGGCGACCGGGAGACCCAGTACTTC

d_call: -
clone_size: -
j_call: TRBJ1-1
v_call: TRBV27
cdr3_aa: CASSLVNPNTEAFF
cdr3_nt: TGTGCCAGCAGTTTGGTCAATCCGAACACTGAAGCTTTCTTT

d_call: -
clone_size: few
j_call: TRBJ1-5
v_call: TRBV12-3/TRBV12-4
cdr3_aa: CASSRSLRQADSNQPQHF
cdr3_nt: TGTGCCAGCAGTAGAAGCCTGAGACAGGCAGATAGCAATCAGCCCCAGCATTTT

d_call: -
clone_size: few
j_call: TRBJ2-1
v_call: TRBV25-1
cdr3_aa: CASSEKSYNEQFF
cdr3_nt: TGTGCCAGCAGTGAAAAGTCTTACAATGAGCAGTTCTTC

d_call: TRBD1
clone_size: -
j_call: TRBJ1-5
v_call: TRBV6-1
cdr3_aa: CASSSYGTVENQPQHF
cdr3_nt: TGTGCCAGCAGTTCGTACGGGACAGTGGAGAATCAGCCCCAGCATTTT

d_call: TRBD2
clone_size: -
j_call: TRBJ2-3
v_call: TRBV7-8
cdr3_aa: CASSLALAGASTDTQYF
cdr3_nt: TGTGCCAGCAGCTTAGCCCTAGCGGGAGCGAGCACAGATACGCAGTATTTT

d_call: -
clone_size: -
j_call: TRBJ1-2
v_call: TRBV6-1
cdr3_aa: CASSAAGRGSEGYTF
cdr3_nt: TGTGCCAGCAGCGCCGCGGGCAGGGGATCGGAGGGCTACACCTTC

d_call: TRBD2
clone_size: -
j_call: TRBJ2-7
v_call: TRBV7-4
cdr3_aa: CASSFWGGDFYNEQYF
cdr3_nt: TGTGCCAGCAGCTTTTGGGGAGGGGACTTTTACAATGAGCAGTACTTC

d_call: -
clone_size: -
j_call: TRBJ2-2
v_call: TRBV20-1
cdr3_aa: CSARDWTTTGELFF
cdr3_nt: TGCAGTGCTAGAGACTGGACTACCACCGGGGAGCTGTTTTTT

d_call: TRBD1
clone_size: -
j_call: TRBJ2-1
v_call: TRBV28
cdr3_aa: CASSLGDRADEQFF
cdr3_nt: TGTGCCAGCAGTTTGGGGGACAGGGCGGATGAGCAGTTCTTC

d_call: -
clone_size: -
j_call: TRBJ2-3
v_call: TRBV6-8
cdr3_aa: CASSYSFPPGGADTQYF
cdr3_nt: TGTGCCAGCAGTTACTCGTTCCCTCCAGGAGGAGCAGATACGCAGTATTTT

d_call: -
clone_size: few
j_call: TRBJ1-2
v_call: TRBV19
cdr3_aa: CASSPLNRHDSYGYTF
cdr3_nt: TGTGCCAGTAGTCCACTGAACCGCCATGATTCCTATGGCTACACCTTC

d_call: TRBD1
clone_size: few
j_call: TRBJ2-3
v_call: TRBV7-9
cdr3_aa: CASSTRDRGPTDTQYF
cdr3_nt: TGTGCCAGCAGCACGAGAGACAGGGGTCCTACAGATACGCAGTATTTT

d_call: -
clone_size: few
j_call: TRBJ2-6
v_call: TRBV10-2
cdr3_aa: CASGYSKRKSEGANVLTF
cdr3_nt: TGCGCCAGCGGGTACAGCAAGAGGAAATCCGAGGGGGCCAACGTCCTGACTTTC

d_call: TRBD2
clone_size: -
j_call: TRBJ2-3
v_call: TRBV7-8
cdr3_aa: CASSPGLAGYTDTQYF
cdr3_nt: TGTGCCAGCAGCCCAGGACTAGCGGGGTACACAGATACGCAGTATTTT

d_call: -
clone_size: few
j_call: TRBJ1-1
v_call: TRBV6-5
cdr3_aa: CASSYGRGTEAFF
cdr3_nt: TGTGCCAGCAGTTACGGTCGTGGAACTGAAGCTTTCTTT

d_call: TRBD2
clone_size: -
j_call: TRBJ2-1
v_call: TRBV7-9
cdr3_aa: CASSLVASGINEQFF
cdr3_nt: TGTGCCAGCAGCTTAGTGGCTAGCGGGATCAATGAGCAGTTCTTC

d_call: TRBD2
clone_size: -
j_call: TRBJ2-1
v_call: TRBV4-1
cdr3_aa: CASSPWTSGDNEQFF
cdr3_nt: TGCGCCAGCAGCCCCTGGACTAGCGGAGATAATGAGCAGTTCTTC

d_call: TRBD1
clone_size: -
j_call: TRBJ2-5
v_call: TRBV10-3
cdr3_aa: CAISQVTGAETQYF
cdr3_nt: TGTGCCATCAGTCAAGTTACAGGGGCAGAGACCCAGTACTTC

d_call: -
clone_size: -
j_call: TRBJ1-2
v_call: TRBV12-3/TRBV12-4
cdr3_aa: CASTPQGIDGYTF
cdr3_nt: TGTGCCAGCACTCCCCAGGGAATTGATGGCTACACCTTC

d_call: -
clone_size: few
j_call: TRBJ2-1
v_call: TRBV5-4
cdr3_aa: CASSPGPRSLFF
cdr3_nt: TGTGCCAGCAGCCCGGGGCCCCGCAGCCTCTTCTTC

d_call: TRBD2
clone_size: -
j_call: TRBJ2-1
v_call: TRBV11-3
cdr3_aa: CASSLDGLAGGPNEQFF
cdr3_nt: TGTGCCAGCAGCTTAGACGGGCTAGCGGGAGGGCCGAATGAGCAGTTCTTC

d_call: -
clone_size: -
j_call: TRBJ1-1
v_call: TRBV19
cdr3_aa: CASSNPNRRNTEAFF
cdr3_nt: TGTGCCAGTAGTAACCCCAACAGGAGGAACACTGAAGCTTTCTTT

d_call: -
clone_size: once
j_call: TRBJ1-2
v_call: TRBV6-5
cdr3_aa: CASSYLGGNYGYTF
cdr3_nt: TGTGCCAGCAGTTACTTGGGGGGGAACTATGGCTACACCTTC

d_call: -
clone_size: -
j_call: TRBJ2-1
v_call: TRBV12-3/TRBV12-4
cdr3_aa: CASSLVTSSPNEQFF
cdr3_nt: TGTGCCAGCAGTTTAGTGACTAGTTCCCCCAATGAGCAGTTCTTC

d_call: TRBD2
clone_size: few
j_call: TRBJ2-3
v_call: TRBV19
cdr3_aa: CASSIPRTSGASDDTQYF
cdr3_nt: TGTGCCAGTAGTATCCCGAGGACTAGCGGGGCCTCCGATGATACGCAGTATTTT

d_call: TRBD2
clone_size: many
j_call: TRBJ2-3
v_call: TRBV7-8
cdr3_aa: CASSFMISGGPSTDTQYF
cdr3_nt: TGTGCCAGCAGCTTTATGATCAGCGGGGGACCTAGCACAGATACGCAGTATTTT

d_call: -
clone_size: -
j_call: TRBJ2-3
v_call: TRBV24-1
cdr3_aa: CATNRIGEPLYF
cdr3_nt: TGTGCCACCAACCGGATCGGAGAGCCCTTGTATTTT

d_call: -
clone_size: few
j_call: TRBJ2-7
v_call: TRBV7-6
cdr3_aa: CASSLGIGGSYEQYF
cdr3_nt: TGTGCCAGCAGCTTAGGGATCGGAGGATCCTACGAGCAGTACTTC

d_call: -
clone_size: -
j_call: TRBJ1-2
v_call: TRBV27
cdr3_aa: CASSLRGAYSYTF
cdr3_nt: TGTGCCAGCAGTTTAAGGGGTGCCTACAGCTACACCTTC

d_call: -
clone_size: few
j_call: TRBJ2-5
v_call: TRBV6-6
cdr3_aa: CASRELLAGETQYF
cdr3_nt: TGTGCCAGCAGAGAGTTACTAGCTGGAGAGACCCAGTACTTC